The clone carrying this TCR beta chain was seen ten or more times. No antigen is known for it. Other nucleotide sequences in the sample specify the same CDR3. Treatment described: some 19 received Ad26.COV2.S at low or high dose, single or two shots; 5 received placebo; per-sample allocation not given. The investigators took samples on day 63 after the first vaccine or placebo injection. This specimen belongs to a study of Ad26.COV2.S vaccination and SARS-CoV-2 variants. Overall study context: Ad26.COV2.S arm of COV1001 included the donor.

Study findings and constraints: Substantial response breadth was reportedly seen for spike-specific CD8+ and CD4+ T cells after vaccination.

From germline, CDR1 is SEHNR and CDR2 FQNEAQ (reference sequence). CDR3 length: 16 amino acids. V was clipped by 1 base and J by 2 bases; unmatched bases: 1. Method: immunoSEQ multiplex PCR; TCRdb's copy keeps in-frame clones and lacks some. The table shows some 370,000 clones, with 83% occurring only once. J is TRBJ2-3 and V is TRBV7-9, with TRBD2 matching 12 bases. The sequence derives from a person aged 18-65 years who received the Ad26.COV2.S COVID-19 vaccine or a placebo. This specimen consisted of peripheral blood, obtained in a trial of Ad26.COV2.S vaccine versus placebo. The CDR3 spells CASSLGLAGVTDTQYF. Written as DNA, the CDR3 is TGTGCCAGCAGCTTAGGACTAGCGGGGGTCACAGATACGCAGTATTTT.